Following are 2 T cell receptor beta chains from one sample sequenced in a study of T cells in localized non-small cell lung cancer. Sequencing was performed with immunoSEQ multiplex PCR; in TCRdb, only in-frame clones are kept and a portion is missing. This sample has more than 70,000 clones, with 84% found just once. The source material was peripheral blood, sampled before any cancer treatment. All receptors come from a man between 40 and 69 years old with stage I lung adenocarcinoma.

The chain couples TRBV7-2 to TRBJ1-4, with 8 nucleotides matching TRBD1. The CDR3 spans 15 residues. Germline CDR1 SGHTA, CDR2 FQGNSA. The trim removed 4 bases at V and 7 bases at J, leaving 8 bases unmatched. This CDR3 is CASSSGQVPGEKLFF. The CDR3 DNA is TGTGCCAGCAGCTCGGGACAGGTGCCAGGTGAAAAACTGTTTTTT.

CDR3 in DNA: TGTGCCAGTAGTATCCACGACAGGCCCTATGGCTACACCTTC. This translates into CASSIHDRPYGYTF. This chain connects TRBV19 to TRBJ1-2; maybe TRBD1 (6 bases). The CDR3 length is 14 residues. CDR1 LNHDA and CDR2 SQIVND come from the germline V gene (reference sequence). V lost 3 bases and J lost 4, with 12 bases in between.